These T cell receptor beta chains were read from a single sample in a study of molecular identifiers for immune sequencing clone quantification. TCRdb re-derived calls from the PCR reads in MiXCR, one entry per CDR3 protein. The sample holds around 94,000 distinct CDR3 sequences, 30% to 35% seen once. The sequencing input was naive CD8+ T cells from blood, with Jurkat cell RNA spiked in. The receptor source for this set is a human donor in good health. Some libraries in this study had Jurkat cell RNA spiked in. Each CDR3 is given with its conserved first and last residue. Each record gives: clone size, J gene, D gene, V gene, CDR3 DNA, CDR3 protein. The D gene is left open where the match is weak. Size values are once, few and many counts, or a class for expanded clones, and some rows have none.

. | TRBJ2-3 | TRBD2 | TRBV20-1 | TGCAGTGCTAGTCTCCTACTACCACAGCGGGAGCGCACAGATACGCAGTATTTT | CSASLLLPQRERTDTQYF
once | TRBJ2-1 | TRBD2 | TRBV15 | TGTGCCACCAGCAGAGTGAGCGGGACTGAGCAGTTCTTC | CATSRVSGTEQFF
many | TRBJ1-5 | . | TRBV28 | TGTGCCAGCAGCTCTACAGGAGTCAATCAGCCCCAGCATTTT | CASSSTGVNQPQHF
. | TRBJ1-2 | TRBD1 | TRBV12-3/TRBV12-4 | TGTGCCAGCAGCCTGGGACAGTTCTATGGCTACACCTTC | CASSLGQFYGYTF
few | TRBJ1-5 | . | TRBV2 | TGTGCCAGCAGTGGTACAACAGGGACCTTAGCGGGCAATCAGCCCCAGCATTTT | CASSGTTGTLAGNQPQHF
. | TRBJ2-5 | TRBD2 | TRBV5-6 | TGTGCCAGCAGCTGGGGACTAGCTGATAAAGAGACCCAGTACTTC | CASSWGLADKETQYF
few | TRBJ2-3 | TRBD2 | TRBV27 | TGTGCCAGCAACATGGGGCTAGCGGGTTCAAATACGCAGTATTTT | CASNMGLAGSNTQYF
. | TRBJ2-3 | . | TRBV7-9 | TGTGCCAGCAGCCAAAATGGGGGAAATACGCAGTATTTT | CASSQNGGNTQYF
. | TRBJ2-2 | . | TRBV3-1 | TGTGCCAGCAGCCAAGCCCCAGGGGAGGACACCGGGGAGCTGTTTTTT | CASSQAPGEDTGELFF
many | TRBJ2-3 | . | TRBV2 | TGTGCCAGCAGTGAGGAGGGGCCCCACACAGATACGCAGTATTTT | CASSEEGPHTDTQYF
. | TRBJ2-5 | . | TRBV6-2/TRBV6-3 | TGTGCCAGCAGGCAAGAGACCCAGTACTTC | CASRQETQYF
few | TRBJ1-1 | . | TRBV19 | TGTGCCAGTAGGACGTATGAGCAGGGTAACACTGAAGCTTTCTTT | CASRTYEQGNTEAFF
many | TRBJ1-5 | . | TRBV6-6 | TGTGCCAGCAGTCGTTTGACAGGCAATCAGCCCCAGCATTTT | CASSRLTGNQPQHF
. | TRBJ2-7 | TRBD2 | TRBV28 | TGTGCCAGCAGCCTCCTACTAGCGGATAACTACGAGCAGTACTTC | CASSLLLADNYEQYF
. | TRBJ2-1 | TRBD1 | TRBV20-1 | TGCAGTGCTAGAGATACGGGACAGGGGGCATCCTACAATGAGCAGTTCTTC | CSARDTGQGASYNEQFF
few | TRBJ1-1 | . | TRBV20-1 | TGCAGTGCGTCAGGGGTCCCCACTGAAGCTTTCTTT | CSASGVPTEAFF
. | TRBJ2-7 | . | TRBV12-3/TRBV12-4 | TGTGCCAGCAGTGTAGGGGGAATTGCCTACGAGCAGTACTTC | CASSVGGIAYEQYF
. | TRBJ1-2 | TRBD1 | TRBV7-2 | TGTGCCAGCAGCTTCTGGACAGGTTTGGGGAAGGAAGGCTACACCTTC | CASSFWTGLGKEGYTF
. | TRBJ2-7 | TRBD2 | TRBV6-5 | TGTGCCAGCAGTTCCGGCGGGAGCCCCTACGAGCAGTACTTC | CASSSGGSPYEQYF
few | TRBJ2-3 | TRBD2 | TRBV4-3 | TGCGCCAGCAGCCACGGGACTAGCGGGATAAGCACAGATACGCAGTATTTT | CASSHGTSGISTDTQYF
. | TRBJ2-2 | . | TRBV20-1 | TGCAGTGCTTACGCTAGGCGGACCGGGGAGCTGTTTTTT | CSAYARRTGELFF
many | TRBJ2-2 | . | TRBV7-9 | TGTGCCAGCAGCTTAGCCTTCACCGGGGAGCTGTTTTTT | CASSLAFTGELFF
. | TRBJ1-5 | . | TRBV19 | TGTGCCAGTAGTATAAGTCAGCCCCAGCATTTT | CASSISQPQHF
. | TRBJ2-3 | . | TRBV7-6 | TGTGCCAGCAGCTTAGAGACGGCCGCAGATACGCAGTATTTT | CASSLETAADTQYF
many | TRBJ2-7 | . | TRBV7-2 | TGTGCCAGCAGCTTACCGGGCGAGCAGTACTTC | CASSLPGEQYF
many | TRBJ2-7 | . | TRBV7-6 | TGTGCCAGCAGCTCGGGGCCCGAGCAGTACTTC | CASSSGPEQYF
. | TRBJ1-5 | . | TRBV5-5 | TGTGCCAGCAGCGGCACAGGGTTTCAGCCCGAGCATTTT | CASSGTGFQPEHF
. | TRBJ1-6 | . | TRBV28 | TGTGCCAGCAGTTTTTTACAATATAATTCACCCCTCCACTTT | CASSFLQYNSPLHF
. | TRBJ2-3 | . | TRBV4-3 | TGCGCCAGCAGCTCGGGACTTCCCCCAGATACGCAGTATTTT | CASSSGLPPDTQYF
. | TRBJ2-3 | TRBD2 | TRBV19 | TGTGCCAGTAGCATTAGCGGGAGGGGCACAGATACGCAGTATTTT | CASSISGRGTDTQYF
few | TRBJ2-3 | . | TRBV19 | TGTGCCAGTAGTGCTCACAGGGACTGGAGAACAGATACGCAGTATTTT | CASSAHRDWRTDTQYF
few | TRBJ2-4 | . | TRBV12-3/TRBV12-4 | TGTGCCAGCAATCAACAGGGATTGGAAAACATTCAGTACTTC | CASNQQGLENIQYF
many | TRBJ2-7 | TRBD1 | TRBV2 | TGTGCCAGCAGTTCAACCCAGGGGGACTACGAGCAGTACTTC | CASSSTQGDYEQYF
many | TRBJ2-2 | . | TRBV7-9 | TGTGCCAGCAGACGAAGCCGGGACCCTAACACCGGGGAGCTGTTTTTT | CASRRSRDPNTGELFF
few | TRBJ2-7 | TRBD1 | TRBV25-1 | TGTGCCAGCCCTCCGGGACAGGGGTTCTACGAGCAGTACTTC | CASPPGQGFYEQYF
few | TRBJ1-5 | TRBD1 | TRBV28 | TGTGCCAGCAGCTTGACAGGGTTATTGGCTCAGCCCCAGCATTTT | CASSLTGLLAQPQHF
many | TRBJ1-6 | . | TRBV6-6 | TGTGCCAGCACCCCGGTGGAGTATAATTCACCCCTCCACTTT | CASTPVEYNSPLHF